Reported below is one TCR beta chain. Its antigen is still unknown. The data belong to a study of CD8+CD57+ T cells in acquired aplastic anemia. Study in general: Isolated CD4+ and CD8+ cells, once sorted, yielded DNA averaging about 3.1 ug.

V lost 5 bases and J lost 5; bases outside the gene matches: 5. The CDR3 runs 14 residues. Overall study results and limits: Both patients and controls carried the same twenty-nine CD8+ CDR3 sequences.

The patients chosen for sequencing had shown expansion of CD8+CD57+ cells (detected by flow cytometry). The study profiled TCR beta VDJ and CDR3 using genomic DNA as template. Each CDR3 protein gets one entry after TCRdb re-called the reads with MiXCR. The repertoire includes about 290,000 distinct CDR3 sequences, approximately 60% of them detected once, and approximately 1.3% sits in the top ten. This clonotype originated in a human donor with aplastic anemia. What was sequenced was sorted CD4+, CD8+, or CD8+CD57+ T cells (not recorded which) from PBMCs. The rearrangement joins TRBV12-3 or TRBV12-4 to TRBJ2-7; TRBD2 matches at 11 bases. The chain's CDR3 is CASSRTSGFHEQYF. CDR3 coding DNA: TGTGCCAGCAGTCGGACTAGCGGGTTCCACGAGCAGTACTTC.